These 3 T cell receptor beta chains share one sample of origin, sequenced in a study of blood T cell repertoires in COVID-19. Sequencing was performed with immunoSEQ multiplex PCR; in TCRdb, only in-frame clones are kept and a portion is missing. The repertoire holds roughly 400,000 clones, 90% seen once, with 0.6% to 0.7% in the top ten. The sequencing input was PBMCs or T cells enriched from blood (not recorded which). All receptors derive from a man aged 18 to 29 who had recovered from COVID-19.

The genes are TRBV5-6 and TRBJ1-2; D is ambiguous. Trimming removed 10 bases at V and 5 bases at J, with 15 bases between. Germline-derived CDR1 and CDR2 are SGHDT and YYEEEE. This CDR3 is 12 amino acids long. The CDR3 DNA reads TGTGCCGCCCCCGGTATTTGGTATGGCTACACCTTC. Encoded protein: CAAPGIWYGYTF.

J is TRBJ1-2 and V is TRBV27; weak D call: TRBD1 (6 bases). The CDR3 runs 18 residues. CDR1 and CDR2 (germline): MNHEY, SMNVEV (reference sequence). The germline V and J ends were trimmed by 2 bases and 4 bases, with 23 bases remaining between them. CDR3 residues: CASSLRGSKLTGRYGYTF. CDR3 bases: TGTGCCAGCAGTTTAAGGGGGTCGAAATTAACAGGCCGCTATGGCTACACCTTC.

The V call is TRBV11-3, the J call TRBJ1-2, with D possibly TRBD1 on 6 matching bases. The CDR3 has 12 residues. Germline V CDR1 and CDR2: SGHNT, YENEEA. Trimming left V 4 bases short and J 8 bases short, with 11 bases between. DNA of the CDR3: TGTGCCAGCAGCTCAGGGGATGGAGGCTACACCTTC. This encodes CASSSGDGGYTF. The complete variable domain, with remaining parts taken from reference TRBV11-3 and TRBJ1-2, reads EAGVVQSPRYKIIEKKQPVAFWCNPISGHNTLYWYLQNLGQGPELLIRYENEEAVDDSQLPKDRFSAERLKGVDSTLKIQPAELGDSAVYLCASSSGDGGYTFGSGTRLTVV.